This TCR beta chain emerged from a study of T cells in women clearing cervical HPV infection. Study-level points and caveats: Cases carried less TRBV6-7 than controls: approximately 0.1% versus 0.16%.

The repertoire was sequenced with immunoSEQ multiplex PCR; TCRdb's copy has only in-frame clones and lacks some. Here the sample table reports tens of thousands of clones. Germline V gene lookup returns CDR1 ENHRY and CDR2 SYGVKD. V was trimmed by 0 bases and J by 6 bases, leaving 20 bases between them. The CDR3 runs to 17 residues. Turning to this clone: Its antigen remains unknown. Read sequence stops 3 residues before the CDR3 end, and the germline J gene provides the missing end.

Sequencing input: blood buffy coat. V and J are TRBV10-3 and TRBJ1-1; D possibly corresponds to TRBD1 (5 bases). This receptor was identified in a woman between 18 and 70 years old with a cervical HPV16 infection that either progressed to CIN3+ or cleared (not recorded which). Partial CDR3 DNA: TGTGCCATCAGTGAGTCATGGGTAGGGGTTGGCTCCGCTGAA. Translated, it gives CAISESWVGVGSAE. The full CDR3 protein is CAISESWVGVGSAEAFF.